Listed below are T cell receptor beta chains from one sample, sequenced in a study of cytomegalovirus exposure and HLA in healthy donors. Sequencing was performed with immunoSEQ multiplex PCR; in TCRdb, only in-frame clones are kept and a portion is missing. The repertoire holds tens of thousands of clones, about 79% seen once, with 7.8% in the top ten. Material for sequencing was PBMCs. Receptors originate from a man aged 55 to 69 in good health and CMV-seropositive. The CDR3 runs from the conserved cysteine through the conserved F or W. The order of the fields is J gene, V gene, D gene, clone size, CDR3 DNA, CDR3 protein. A D gene is named only where the DNA matches it firmly. Part of the rows lack a size; the others show once, few, many or a class for expanded clones.

J: TRBJ2-2; V: TRBV4-2; D: TRBD2; size: few; DNA: TGTGCCAGCAGCCAACCTAGCGGGGGGGAACCCGGGGAGCTGTTTTTT; CDR3: CASSQPSGGEPGELFF
J: TRBJ1-1; V: TRBV10-3; D: TRBD1; size: -; DNA: TGTGCCATCAGTTATGGACAGGAGAACACTGAAGCTTTCTTT; CDR3: CAISYGQENTEAFF
J: TRBJ1-2; V: TRBV18; D: -; size: -; DNA: TGTGCCAGCTCACCATATCCGACAGGCACTAACTATGGCTACACCTTC; CDR3: CASSPYPTGTNYGYTF
J: TRBJ1-2; V: TRBV11-3; D: -; size: -; DNA: TGTGCCAGCAGCTTAGACAGTAACTATGGCTACACCTTC; CDR3: CASSLDSNYGYTF
J: TRBJ2-2; V: TRBV4-2; D: -; size: -; DNA: TGTGCCAGCGCACGGGAACCGAACACCGGGGAGCTGTTTTTT; CDR3: CASAREPNTGELFF
J: TRBJ2-3; V: TRBV5-1; D: TRBD2; size: -; DNA: TGCGCCAGCAGCTTGTTGCGGGGGGCGAGGACAGATACGCAGTATTTT; CDR3: CASSLLRGARTDTQYF
J: TRBJ2-5; V: TRBV6-6; D: -; size: once; DNA: TGTGCCAGCAGTTACGGTCGGACGGCGGGAGAGACCCAGTACTTC; CDR3: CASSYGRTAGETQYF
J: TRBJ1-2; V: TRBV19; D: -; size: -; DNA: TGTGCCAGTAGTATATCCGGGATCAATGGCTACACCTTC; CDR3: CASSISGINGYTF
J: TRBJ2-1; V: TRBV7-9; D: TRBD2; size: -; DNA: TGTGCCAGCAGCTTGGGGACTATATGGTCCTACAATGAGCAGTTCTTC; CDR3: CASSLGTIWSYNEQFF
J: TRBJ1-5; V: TRBV5-1; D: -; size: -; DNA: TGCGCCAGCAGCTTGACAGGGAGAGGCAATCAGCCCCAGCATTTT; CDR3: CASSLTGRGNQPQHF
J: TRBJ2-7; V: TRBV18; D: TRBD1; size: -; DNA: TGTGCCAGCTCGACACAGGGGGCCCTGGACGAGCAGTACTTC; CDR3: CASSTQGALDEQYF
J: TRBJ2-7; V: TRBV6-5; D: -; size: -; DNA: TGTGCCAGCAGTTACTACACGGGTTCGTACGAGCAGTACTTC; CDR3: CASSYYTGSYEQYF
J: TRBJ1-1; V: TRBV5-5; D: TRBD1; size: -; DNA: TGTGCCAGCAGCCCGCGGACAGGGGGGACTGAAGCTTTCTTT; CDR3: CASSPRTGGTEAFF
J: TRBJ2-7; V: TRBV7-9; D: TRBD2; size: -; DNA: TGTGCCAGCAGCCCTGACCGACTAGCGGGCTACTACGAGCAGTACTTC; CDR3: CASSPDRLAGYYEQYF
J: TRBJ1-5; V: TRBV7-2; D: -; size: once; DNA: TGTGCCAGCAGCTTACGGCAGGGCAATCAGCCCCAGCATTTT; CDR3: CASSLRQGNQPQHF
J: TRBJ2-2; V: TRBV2; D: TRBD2; size: once; DNA: TGTGCCAGCAGTTTTAGCGGGAGAGGCGGGGAGCTGTTTTTT; CDR3: CASSFSGRGGELFF
J: TRBJ2-5; V: TRBV27; D: TRBD1; size: -; DNA: TGTGCCGGCAGTTTATCGTATCACCCTCTGGACAGGGAACAAGAGACCCAGTACTTC; CDR3: CAGSLSYHPLDREQETQYF
J: TRBJ2-3; V: TRBV5-4; D: TRBD2; size: -; DNA: TGTGCCAGCAGCGGGGGGACTAGCGGGAGGCCAAGTTACACAGATACGCAGTATTTT; CDR3: CASSGGTSGRPSYTDTQYF
J: TRBJ2-7; V: TRBV10-3; D: TRBD1; size: -; DNA: TGTGCCATCAGTGAAGGGACAGGGGGATACTACGAGCAGTACTTC; CDR3: CAISEGTGGYYEQYF
J: TRBJ1-5; V: TRBV6-6; D: TRBD1; size: -; DNA: TGTGCCAGCAGGTCCCCAGGGACAGGGACCCATCAGCCCCAGCATTTT; CDR3: CASRSPGTGTHQPQHF
J: TRBJ1-1; V: TRBV7-9; D: -; size: -; DNA: TGTGCCAGCCGCCCCAAACAGGGATCGGGTGAAACTGAAGCTTTCTTT; CDR3: CASRPKQGSGETEAFF
J: TRBJ2-1; V: TRBV18; D: TRBD1; size: -; DNA: TGTGCCAGCTCACGAGACAGGGATAGCTCCTACAATGAGCAGTTCTTC; CDR3: CASSRDRDSSYNEQFF
J: TRBJ2-7; V: TRBV6-6; D: TRBD1; size: -; DNA: TGTGCCAGCGGAGAGCGGACAGGCTACGAGCAGTACTTC; CDR3: CASGERTGYEQYF
J: TRBJ1-1; V: TRBV5-4; D: -; size: -; DNA: TGTGCCAGCAGCAAGGGACAATTTCCTGAAGCTTTCTTT; CDR3: CASSKGQFPEAFF
J: TRBJ2-5; V: TRBV4-2; D: TRBD1; size: -; DNA: TGTGCCAGCAGCCAAAATCCACAGGGGTTGGGGGAGACCCAGTACTTC; CDR3: CASSQNPQGLGETQYF
J: TRBJ2-3; V: TRBV19; D: TRBD2; size: -; DNA: TGTGCCAGTAGTGTAACTAGCGGAGCTAGCACAGATACGCAGTATTTT; CDR3: CASSVTSGASTDTQYF
J: TRBJ2-7; V: TRBV11-3; D: TRBD1; size: -; DNA: TGTGCCAGCAGCTTAACGACAGGGGTGGGCGAGCAGTACTTC; CDR3: CASSLTTGVGEQYF
J: TRBJ2-7; V: TRBV28; D: -; size: -; DNA: TGTGCCAGCAGCCGACAGGTCTCGGACGAGCAGTACTTC; CDR3: CASSRQVSDEQYF
J: TRBJ2-2; V: TRBV19; D: -; size: few; DNA: TGTGCCAGTAGCATCGAAGGGGGAACCGGGGAGCTGTTTTTT; CDR3: CASSIEGGTGELFF
J: TRBJ2-1; V: TRBV6-4; D: -; size: few; DNA: TGTGCCAGCACTAACCTAGGGGTCACCCCTTACAATGAGCAGTTCTTC; CDR3: CASTNLGVTPYNEQFF
J: TRBJ2-7; V: TRBV5-6; D: -; size: -; DNA: TGTGCCAGCAGCCAGCCGAAGAGCGAGTTCTCCTACGAGCAGTACTTC; CDR3: CASSQPKSEFSYEQYF
J: TRBJ1-3; V: TRBV5-6; D: -; size: -; DNA: TGTGCCAGCAGCTTGAGGCGGCTAAGGGGAAACACCATATATTTT; CDR3: CASSLRRLRGNTIYF
J: TRBJ2-3; V: TRBV5-1; D: TRBD2; size: -; DNA: TGCGCCAGCACTGCTAGCGGGAGCACAGATACGCAGTATTTT; CDR3: CASTASGSTDTQYF
J: TRBJ1-5; V: TRBV7-6; D: -; size: once; DNA: TGTGCCAGCAGCTTAGGGACAGACCAGCCCCAGCATTTT; CDR3: CASSLGTDQPQHF
J: TRBJ2-1; V: TRBV7-9; D: -; size: few; DNA: TGTGCCAGCAGCTTAGTAGGGGGGGCCGCCGGGGGGGAGCAGTTCTTC; CDR3: CASSLVGGAAGGEQFF
J: TRBJ2-6; V: TRBV5-4; D: TRBD2; size: -; DNA: TGTGCCAGCAGCTTACTAGCGGGGGGGCCTGGGGCCAACGTCCTGACTTTC; CDR3: CASSLLAGGPGANVLTF
J: TRBJ2-7; V: TRBV5-6; D: TRBD2; size: few; DNA: TGTGCCAGCAGCTGGGGGACTAGCGGGGGGGCGGGGTACGAGCAGTACTTC; CDR3: CASSWGTSGGAGYEQYF
J: TRBJ2-5; V: TRBV11-3; D: TRBD1; size: -; DNA: TGTGCCAGCAGCTCCGGGACAGCCAACCAAAAAGAGACCCAGTACTTC; CDR3: CASSSGTANQKETQYF
J: TRBJ2-7; V: TRBV7-2; D: TRBD2; size: -; DNA: TGTGCCAGCAGTTTCCCTAGCGGGGGTTACGAGCAGTACTTC; CDR3: CASSFPSGGYEQYF
J: TRBJ2-1; V: TRBV12-1; D: -; size: -; DNA: TGTGCCAGCAGCTTTGGACTAGCCGGGAATGAGCAGTTCTTC; CDR3: CASSFGLAGNEQFF
J: TRBJ2-1; V: TRBV7-9; D: -; size: -; DNA: TGTGCCAGCAGCTTAAGGACGGGAGCCTACAATGAGCAGTTCTTC; CDR3: CASSLRTGAYNEQFF
J: TRBJ2-2; V: TRBV7-7; D: -; size: -; DNA: TGTGCTAGCAGCTTAGTCGACACCGGGGAGCTGTTTTTT; CDR3: CASSLVDTGELFF
J: TRBJ2-1; V: TRBV6-5; D: TRBD2; size: -; DNA: TGTGCCAGCAGTTCTAGCGGGACTTCCTACAATGAGCAGTTCTTC; CDR3: CASSSSGTSYNEQFF
J: TRBJ1-5; V: TRBV15; D: TRBD1; size: -; DNA: TGTGCCACCAGCAGAGTCGACAGGGTGGGACAGCCCCAGCATTTT; CDR3: CATSRVDRVGQPQHF
J: TRBJ2-5; V: TRBV2; D: TRBD2; size: -; DNA: TGTGCCAGCAGTGAAGCGCCTGGCGGGGGAGGTGGGACCCAGTACTTC; CDR3: CASSEAPGGGGGTQYF
J: TRBJ1-5; V: TRBV7-8; D: -; size: -; DNA: TGTGCCAGCAGCCGGGGAGGGAGGCGCAATCAGCCCCAGCATTTT; CDR3: CASSRGGRRNQPQHF
J: TRBJ1-2; V: TRBV11-3; D: TRBD1; size: few; DNA: TGTGCCAGCAGCTTAGAGGGACAGGCTGCCTATGGCTACACCTTC; CDR3: CASSLEGQAAYGYTF
J: TRBJ1-2; V: TRBV6-1; D: -; size: -; DNA: TGTGCCAGCAGCGACGGACCAGGGCTCCCCTTCGAAACCTTC; CDR3: CASSDGPGLPFETF